A selection of T cell receptor beta chains follows, all from one sample in a study of T cell repertoires in cytomegalovirus infection. Their antigens remain unidentified. One entry per CDR3 protein, called by TCRdb with MiXCR from the reads. The table has some 560,000 distinct CDR3 sequences, 40% seen once; the top ten hold about 46%. The input for sequencing was cultured PBMCs, taken from culture after CMV antigen stimulation. The receptor source for this set is a human donor in good health (CMV status not recorded). Some clones in this sample may be carry-over from other donors' samples. Both conserved end residues are part of each CDR3. The D gene is left open where the match is weak. The size field is filled for only some rows; it gives once, few, many or a size class.

NA,TRBV27,NA,TRBJ2-5,CASGGQRQETQYF,TGTGCCAGCGGGGGACAACGCCAAGAGACCCAGTACTTC
NA,TRBV6-5,NA,TRBJ1-2,CASSRGGANYGYTF,TGTGCCAGCAGTCGCGGGGGGGCTAACTATGGCTACACCTTC
NA,TRBV27,NA,TRBJ1-5,CASTDRSGQPQHF,TGTGCCAGCACTGACAGGTCGGGTCAGCCCCAGCATTTT
NA,TRBV19,NA,TRBJ1-2,CASSIEWSTGYTF,TGTGCCAGTAGTATAGAATGGAGTACAGGCTACACCTTC
many,TRBV7-2,TRBD2,TRBJ2-7,CASSSRSGGYEQYF,TGTGCCAGCAGCTCCCGTAGCGGGGGGTACGAGCAGTACTTC
NA,TRBV7-8,NA,TRBJ2-7,CASSLKRGLSYEQYF,TGTGCCAGCAGCTTAAAACGGGGGTTGTCCTACGAGCAGTACTTC
many,TRBV7-2,NA,TRBJ1-2,CASSLGGVNYGYTF,TGTGCCAGCAGCTTAGGTGGGGTGAACTATGGCTACACCTTC
NA,TRBV20-1,NA,TRBJ2-5,CSASNQLPGLQETQYF,TGCAGTGCTAGCAACCAACTACCGGGCCTCCAAGAGACCCAGTACTTC
NA,TRBV5-6,TRBD1,TRBJ2-3,CASSLGQPPDTQYF,TGTGCCAGCAGCCTGGGACAGCCCCCAGATACGCAGTATTTT
NA,TRBV28,TRBD1,TRBJ1-5,CASRTDRGGQPQHF,TGTGCCAGCAGGACCGACAGGGGTGGCCAGCCCCAGCATTTT
few,TRBV12-3/TRBV12-4,NA,TRBJ2-1,CASSPGQPAGRQFF,TGTGCCAGCAGCCCCGGACAGCCTGCAGGTCGGCAGTTCTTC
NA,TRBV7-9,NA,TRBJ2-1,CASSLRRGRTYNEQFF,TGTGCCAGCAGCTTAAGACGGGGCCGAACCTACAATGAGCAGTTCTTC
NA,TRBV7-8,NA,TRBJ2-1,CASSFGARVPYNEQFF,TGTGCCAGCAGCTTCGGGGCAAGGGTTCCCTACAATGAGCAGTTCTTC
few,TRBV7-2,TRBD1,TRBJ2-5,CASSQSGTDQETQYF,TGTGCCAGCAGCCAAAGTGGGACAGATCAAGAGACCCAGTACTTC
few,TRBV4-1,NA,TRBJ2-7,CASSDGSRTYEQYF,TGCGCCAGCAGCGACGGGAGCCGAACCTACGAGCAGTACTTC
NA,TRBV27,NA,TRBJ1-2,CASSSGGVQSYTF,TGTGCCAGCAGTTCCGGGGGGGTTCAGAGCTACACCTTC
NA,TRBV18,NA,TRBJ2-3,CASSPPEGPSTDTQYF,TGTGCCAGCTCACCACCGGAGGGGCCCTCCACAGATACGCAGTATTTT
NA,TRBV20-1,TRBD1,TRBJ1-6,CSASRRDRGLWALHF,TGCAGTGCTAGTAGGCGCGACAGGGGCCTGTGGGCCCTCCACTTT
NA,TRBV7-2,TRBD2,TRBJ2-7,CASSLASGSYGEQYF,TGTGCCAGCAGCTTAGCTAGCGGGAGTTATGGCGAGCAGTACTTC
NA,TRBV15,TRBD1,TRBJ1-1,CATSREDRPEAFF,TGTGCCACCAGCAGAGAGGACAGGCCCGAAGCTTTCTTT
NA,TRBV4-3,NA,TRBJ1-4,CASSQDGVPNEKLFF,TGCGCCAGCAGCCAAGACGGGGTGCCTAATGAAAAACTGTTTTTT
NA,TRBV7-8,TRBD2,TRBJ2-7,CASSSGTSGLEQYF,TGTGCCAGCAGCTCCGGGACTAGCGGCCTGGAGCAGTACTTC
many,TRBV7-2,NA,TRBJ1-2,CASSPGPFYGYTF,TGTGCCAGCAGCCCGGGCCCGTTTTATGGCTACACCTTC
many,TRBV7-2,NA,TRBJ2-7,CASSDTSSYEQYF,TGTGCCAGCAGCGATACTAGCTCCTACGAGCAGTACTTC
NA,TRBV28,NA,TRBJ2-7,CASSLAGWYEQYF,TGTGCCAGCAGTTTGGCCGGGTGGTACGAGCAGTACTTC
NA,TRBV12-3/TRBV12-4,TRBD2,TRBJ2-3,CASSFSLAGALTDTQYF,TGTGCCAGCAGTTTTTCCCTAGCGGGAGCGCTCACAGATACGCAGTATTTT
many,TRBV7-2,NA,TRBJ1-6,CASSLETAINSPLHF,TGTGCCAGCAGCTTAGAGACAGCGATTAATTCACCCCTCCACTTT
NA,TRBV5-4,NA,TRBJ1-1,CASSYGSTEAFF,TGTGCCAGCAGCTACGGGTCGACTGAAGCTTTCTTT
NA,TRBV7-6,TRBD2,TRBJ2-7,CASQPGLRAGEQYF,TGTGCCAGCCAGCCGGGACTAAGAGCGGGAGAGCAGTACTTC
NA,TRBV27,NA,TRBJ1-5,CASKVLAGSNQPQHF,TGTGCCAGCAAGGTTTTAGCAGGTAGCAATCAGCCCCAGCATTTT
few,TRBV29-1,NA,TRBJ1-4,CSVGQSTNEKLFF,TGCAGCGTTGGGCAGTCAACTAATGAAAAACTGTTTTTT
many,TRBV11-2,NA,TRBJ2-1,CASSIGVLGGNEQFF,TGTGCCAGCAGCATAGGGGTTTTGGGGGGAAATGAGCAGTTCTTC
NA,TRBV7-8,NA,TRBJ1-4,CARERTCQATGTFWEKLFF,TGTGCCAGGGAGAGAACGTGTCAGGCGACCGGCACGTTTTGGGAAAAACTGTTTTTT
NA,TRBV24-1,NA,TRBJ2-3,CATGGTDTQYF,TGTGCCACCGGGGGCACAGATACGCAGTATTTT
many,TRBV7-2,NA,TRBJ2-6,CASSFSGSGANVLTF,TGTGCCAGCAGCTTCTCAGGGTCTGGGGCCAACGTCCTGACTTTC
NA,TRBV4-2,TRBD2,TRBJ2-3,CASSQEASGGRDTQYF,TGTGCCAGCAGCCAAGAGGCTAGCGGGGGGCGGGATACGCAGTATTTT
NA,TRBV7-6,NA,TRBJ2-7,CASSLSSIPEQYF,TGTGCCAGCAGCTTATCGAGCATCCCCGAGCAGTACTTC
many,TRBV7-2,NA,TRBJ2-4,CASSLVVGLAKNIQYF,TGTGCCAGCAGCTTAGTTGTGGGACTAGCCAAAAACATTCAGTACTTC
NA,TRBV12-3/TRBV12-4,NA,TRBJ1-2,CASSLGPGLGYTF,TGTGCCAGCAGTTTAGGGCCAGGGCTTGGCTACACCTTC
few,TRBV4-3,TRBD2,TRBJ2-5,CASSQDWGLAGGPQETQYF,TGCGCCAGCAGCCAAGATTGGGGACTAGCGGGAGGGCCTCAAGAGACCCAGTACTTC
many,TRBV7-2,NA,TRBJ2-5,CASRQDSLGAETQYF,TGTGCCAGCAGGCAAGACTCCCTGGGGGCAGAGACCCAGTACTTC
NA,TRBV19,TRBD1,TRBJ2-7,CASTRQGAGEQYF,TGTGCCAGTACGAGACAGGGGGCTGGAGAGCAGTACTTC
few,TRBV7-2,NA,TRBJ2-1,CASSLALVPNEQFF,TGTGCCAGCAGCTTAGCTCTTGTCCCCAATGAGCAGTTCTTC
few,TRBV12-3/TRBV12-4,NA,TRBJ2-3,CASSKVKRPDTQYF,TGTGCCAGCAGTAAGGTTAAGAGGCCAGATACGCAGTATTTT
NA,TRBV20-1,NA,TRBJ2-2,CSARGGGTQELFF,TGCAGTGCTAGAGGGGGAGGAACGCAGGAGCTGTTTTTT
few,TRBV7-2,TRBD2,TRBJ2-3,CASSLLAGVGTDTQYF,TGTGCCAGCAGCTTACTAGCGGGAGTCGGGACAGATACGCAGTATTTT
many,TRBV7-2,NA,TRBJ1-2,CASSLSVQGAGYTF,TGTGCCAGCAGCCTAAGTGTGCAGGGAGCTGGCTACACCTTC
NA,TRBV12-3/TRBV12-4,NA,TRBJ1-2,CASSLAYGARYGYTF,TGTGCCAGCAGTTTAGCGTATGGGGCCCGTTATGGCTACACCTTC
NA,TRBV15,NA,TRBJ1-5,CATSRDNSNQPQHF,TGTGCCACCAGCCGGGACAATAGCAATCAGCCCCAGCATTTT
few,TRBV5-1,NA,TRBJ2-1,CASSLVVPGGNEQFF,TGCGCCAGCAGCTTGGTTGTCCCGGGCGGGAATGAGCAGTTCTTC
few,TRBV19,NA,TRBJ2-1,CASSPTQHNRRNEQFF,TGTGCCAGTAGTCCAACCCAACACAACCGTCGGAATGAGCAGTTCTTC